These T cell receptor beta chains were read from a single sample in a study of T cells after yellow fever vaccination. Using its own MiXCR run on the 5' RACE reads, TCRdb lists one record per CDR3 protein. The top ten hold approximately 0.87% of the sample, which has under 300,000 distinct CDR3 sequences, 6.9% seen once. The material sequenced was CD4+ T cells sorted from PBMCs, taken 15 days after the yellow fever booster vaccination. The receptors here all came from a man aged 30-40 years who received the YFV17D yellow fever vaccine. The CDR3 runs from the conserved cysteine through the conserved F or W. Fields, in order: clone size, J gene, D gene, V gene, CDR3 protein, CDR3 DNA. A D gene is named only where the DNA matches it firmly. Size is stated for part of the rows, as once, few or many counts, or as a class when the clone is expanded.

. TRBJ2-3 . TRBV18 CASSPSGQGDTQYF TGTGCCAGCTCACCGTCAGGACAAGGCGATACGCAGTATTTT
few TRBJ2-7 . TRBV11-2 CASSSEGGYEQYF TGTGCCAGCAGCTCAGAGGGGGGCTACGAGCAGTACTTC
. TRBJ2-2 . TRBV6-1 CASTNGNSNTGELFF TGTGCCAGCACTAACGGGAATTCGAACACCGGGGAGCTGTTTTTT
few TRBJ2-7 . TRBV13 CASSRDVGQHYEQYF TGTGCCAGCAGCCGGGATGTGGGACAACACTACGAGCAGTACTTC
many TRBJ2-3 . TRBV23-1 CASRTAGTDTQYF TGCGCCAGCAGGACGGCTGGCACAGATACGCAGTATTTT
. TRBJ2-7 . TRBV20-1 CSARDSRGSSYEQYF TGCAGTGCTAGAGATTCCAGGGGAAGCTCCTACGAGCAGTACTTC
many TRBJ2-4 . TRBV6-2/TRBV6-3 CASSPTDSIAKNIQYF TGTGCCAGCAGCCCGACAGATTCGATAGCCAAAAACATTCAGTACTTC
. TRBJ2-1 . TRBV4-3 CASSQGSNGGTLYNEQFF TGCGCCAGCAGCCAAGGATCCAACGGCGGGACTTTGTACAATGAGCAGTTCTTC
. TRBJ2-7 . TRBV7-2 CASRPDSHEQYF TGTGCCAGCCGCCCGGACAGTCACGAGCAGTACTTC
. TRBJ2-1 . TRBV20-1 CSARPVGGRWNEQFF TGCAGTGCTAGACCCGTTGGTGGGAGGTGGAATGAGCAGTTCTTC
many TRBJ2-7 TRBD1 TRBV2 CASTLGQGGNYEQYF TGTGCCAGCACCCTCGGACAGGGGGGAAACTACGAGCAGTACTTC
few TRBJ2-7 . TRBV5-1 CASSLVRESSYEQYF TGCGCCAGCAGCTTGGTCCGGGAGTCCTCCTACGAGCAGTACTTC
. TRBJ2-5 TRBD2 TRBV18 CASSPLSGGMETQYF TGTGCCAGCTCACCACTATCGGGAGGGATGGAGACCCAGTACTTC
few TRBJ2-7 TRBD1 TRBV5-1 CASSPGGTGGGEQYF TGCGCCAGCAGCCCGGGGGGGACAGGGGGCGGCGAGCAGTACTTC
many TRBJ2-7 TRBD2 TRBV25-1 CASSPSGGSYEQYF TGTGCCAGCAGTCCTAGCGGGGGCTCCTACGAGCAGTACTTC
few TRBJ2-3 . TRBV14 CASSQDWGRRTDTQYF TGTGCCAGCAGCCAAGACTGGGGGCGTAGGACAGATACGCAGTATTTT
. TRBJ2-7 TRBD2 TRBV5-4 CASSLVLAGGSYEQYF TGTGCCAGCAGCTTAGTCCTAGCGGGAGGCTCCTACGAGCAGTACTTC
. TRBJ2-5 . TRBV12-3/TRBV12-4 CASSLGVPAETQYF TGTGCCAGCAGTTTAGGAGTCCCGGCAGAGACCCAGTACTTC
few TRBJ2-2 TRBD1 TRBV19 CASRRDRGTGELFF TGTGCCAGTAGGCGGGACAGGGGTACCGGGGAGCTGTTTTTT
many TRBJ2-1 TRBD2 TRBV20-1 CSARDPGGRSSYNEQFF TGCAGTGCTAGAGATCCCGGCGGGAGGAGCTCCTACAATGAGCAGTTCTTC
. TRBJ2-7 . TRBV19 CASSRDGVSYEQYF TGTGCCAGTAGCCGGGACGGAGTCTCCTACGAGCAGTACTTC
. TRBJ1-1 TRBD1 TRBV24-1 CATSAPGQGNTEAFF TGTGCCACCAGTGCCCCCGGACAGGGGAACACTGAAGCTTTCTTT
many TRBJ2-1 TRBD1 TRBV7-7 CASSRQGLGMGEQFF TGTGCCAGCAGCCGACAGGGTCTCGGGATGGGTGAGCAGTTCTTC
many TRBJ2-3 TRBD2 TRBV5-1 CASSPGTSGIYTQYF TGCGCCAGCAGCCCCGGGACTAGCGGGATTTATACGCAGTATTTT
. TRBJ2-7 TRBD1 TRBV6-1 CASSGTDRGHYEQYF TGTGCCAGCAGTGGAACGGACAGGGGGCACTACGAGCAGTACTTC
. TRBJ1-5 . TRBV7-2 CASSLWGRQPQHF TGTGCCAGCAGCTTATGGGGGCGTCAGCCCCAGCATTTT
many TRBJ1-5 . TRBV7-9 CASSLDRAQPQHF TGTGCCAGCAGCTTAGACAGAGCTCAGCCCCAGCATTTT
few TRBJ1-3 . TRBV6-1 CASSTTGRSGNTIYF TGTGCCAGCAGTACGACTGGAAGGTCTGGAAACACCATATATTTT
. TRBJ1-1 . TRBV5-5 CASSAGTDTEAFF TGTGCCAGCAGCGCGGGGACGGACACTGAAGCTTTCTTT
. TRBJ2-3 . TRBV19 CASSIDGGSRRDTQYF TGTGCCAGTAGTATCGATGGCGGTTCCCGGAGAGATACGCAGTATTTT
. TRBJ2-2 TRBD2 TRBV12-3/TRBV12-4 CASSFSGVNTGELFF TGTGCCAGCAGTTTCAGCGGGGTGAACACCGGGGAGCTGTTTTTT
few TRBJ1-5 . TRBV12-3/TRBV12-4 CASSFDRTYQPQHF TGTGCCAGCAGCTTCGACAGGACTTATCAGCCCCAGCATTTT